The 27 T cell receptor beta chains reported below all come from one sample, sequenced in a study of cytomegalovirus exposure and HLA in healthy donors. The PCR contained 60 Vbeta and 13 Jbeta primers. Measured with immunoSEQ multiplex PCR; TCRdb has only the in-frame clones, and not every one. The sample yields around 140,000 clones, 75% to 80% seen once. The sequenced material came from PBMCs. These TCRs come from a woman aged 60 to 75 in good health and CMV-seronegative.

V is TRBV2 and J is TRBJ2-1; the match to TRBD1 covers 7 bases. Per the germline V gene, CDR1 is SNHLY and CDR2 is FYNNEI. Germline trimming cut 5 bases from V and 10 bases from J; bases unmatched to any gene: 5. The CDR3 loop spans 12 amino acids. CDR3 residues: CASSSQGWEQFF. Written as DNA, the CDR3 is TGTGCCAGCAGTTCACAGGGGTGGGAGCAGTTCTTC.

This chain links TRBV7-8 with TRBJ2-7, with D maybe TRBD2 (6 bases). Germline V CDR1 and CDR2: SGHVS, FQNEAQ. V was shortened by 5 bases and J by 3 bases, with 8 bases between the two germline ends. This CDR3 has 12 residues. The CDR3 spells CASSRAGYEQYF. In DNA, the CDR3 is TGTGCCAGCAGCCGAGCGGGCTACGAGCAGTACTTC.

This chain uses TRBV5-1 with TRBJ1-1, with D perhaps matching TRBD1 (5 bases). Germline V gives CDR1 SGHRS, CDR2 YFSETQ. V was pared by 1 base and J by 0 bases, with 7 bases between. This CDR3 is built from 14 residues. The CDR3 region has the DNA TGCGCCAGCAGCTTGTCAGGGTTGAACACTGAAGCTTTCTTT. Translated, it gives CASSLSGLNTEAFF.

This clone was counted once. The V call is TRBV28, the J call TRBJ2-3; TRBD2 aligns across 12 bases. From germline, CDR1 is MDHEN and CDR2 SYDVKM. There are 15 residues in the CDR3. V gave up 7 bases and J gave up 5 bases; unmatched junction bases: 7. The CDR3 is CASNLGTSGRDTQYF. The CDR3 nucleotides read TGTGCCAGCAATTTGGGGACTAGCGGGCGAGATACGCAGTATTTT.

This sequence joins TRBV7-9 and TRBJ1-3, with TRBD1 identical over 8 bases. Germline-derived CDR1 and CDR2 are SEHNR and FQNEAQ (reference sequence). V lost 5 bases to trimming and J lost 5 bases; unmatched junction nucleotides: 8. The CDR3 contains 15 residues. CDR3 in amino acids: CASSPRTGSRNTIYF. CDR3 nucleotide sequence: TGTGCCAGCAGCCCAAGGACAGGGTCGAGAAACACCATATATTTT.

DNA for the CDR3: TGTGCCAGCAGCTCGTTCACATCAATTAGACACGGAAAACCTCTCCTGACCGGGGCCAACGTCCTGACTTTC. It translates to CASSSFTSIRHGKPLLTGANVLTF. The rearrangement joins TRBV28 to TRBJ2-6; D remains ambiguous. Germline loops: CDR1 MDHEN, CDR2 SYDVKM. The CDR3 runs 24 residues. The V end lost 6 bases, the J end lost 4 bases, and 40 bases lay between the germline ends.

This chain connects TRBV27 to TRBJ2-7; D perhaps matches TRBD1 (5 bases). This CDR3 has 13 residues. Germline V gives CDR1 MNHEY, CDR2 SMNVEV (reference sequence). V was pared by 3 bases and J by 2 bases, with 8 bases between. The CDR3 is CASSLQGPYEQYF. DNA of the CDR3: TGTGCCAGCAGTTTGCAGGGTCCCTACGAGCAGTACTTC.

The rearrangement links TRBV5-1 to TRBJ1-1, with TRBD1 matching 7 bases. The length of the CDR3 is 15 residues. Germline CDR1 and CDR2: SGHRS and YFSETQ. With V trimmed by 4 bases and J by 6 bases, 12 bases remained unmatched. The CDR3 nucleotides are TGCGCCAGCAGCCTAATACAGGGGTTTTCACCTGAAGCTTTCTTT. This encodes CASSLIQGFSPEAFF.

Notes on this clone: In the same sample, other DNA sequences code for this CDR3. V is TRBV11-2 and J is TRBJ2-1, with D possibly TRBD1 on 5 matching bases. The germline CDR1 and CDR2 sequences are SGHAT and FQNNGV. This CDR3 has 11 amino acids. Trimming took 1 base from V and 10 from J, leaving 5 bases between them. This chain's CDR3 is CASSLAGEQFF. CDR3 nucleotides: TGTGCCAGCAGCTTAGCAGGGGAGCAGTTCTTC.

J is TRBJ1-1 and V is TRBV29-1; 9 bases line up with TRBD1. The CDR3 extends over 14 amino acids. Germline values: CDR1 SQVTM, CDR2 ANQGSEA. The ends lost 4 bases at V and 0 bases at J; junction bases unmatched: 3. CDR3 sequence reads: CSVGQGGMNTEAFF. The CDR3 DNA is TGCAGCGTTGGACAGGGGGGGATGAACACTGAAGCTTTCTTT.

This clone was counted a few times. The CDR3 region has the DNA TGCGCCAGCAGCCAAGAGGGGGCTTCTCGGACTGAAGCTTTCTTT. Encoded protein: CASSQEGASRTEAFF. The chain combines TRBV4-1 with TRBJ1-1, with D possibly matching TRBD1 (6 bases). The CDR3 totals 15 residues. Trimming removed 0 bases from V and 5 bases from J, with 13 bases in between. Germline V CDR1 and CDR2: MGHRA, YSYEKL.

Only a few counts were recorded for this clone. J is TRBJ1-3 and V is TRBV10-3, with D hard to call. Trimming took off 0 bases at V and 4 bases at J, with 13 bases between the two ends. The CDR3 runs to 16 residues. Germline CDR1 reads ENHRY; CDR2 reads SYGVKD. The CDR3 sequence is CAISESTAPGGNTIYF. Here the CDR3 DNA reads TGTGCCATCAGTGAGTCGACGGCACCGGGGGGAAACACCATATATTTT.

This clone was found a few times. For the CDR3, the DNA is TGTGCCAGCGGTCGGACAGGGTACACCTTC. It translates to CASGRTGYTF. The chain has TRBV28 and TRBJ1-2, with 8 bases that match TRBD1. This CDR3 has 10 residues. The germline V gene has CDR1 MDHEN and CDR2 SYDVKM. V was clipped by 8 bases and J by 11 bases; unmatched bases: 4.

The V call is TRBV2, the J call TRBJ1-1, with D uncertain. Deletions cut 1 base from V and 7 bases from J, with 10 bases between. CDR1 SNHLY and CDR2 FYNNEI come from the germline V gene. This CDR3 is 13 amino acids long. The CDR3 region is CASSEGGLSEAFF. The CDR3, as DNA: TGTGCCAGCAGTGAAGGAGGGTTGAGTGAAGCTTTCTTT.

This clone occurred a few times. The chain links TRBV19 to TRBJ2-2, with a possible D match to TRBD2 (6 bases). Germline CDR1 and CDR2: LNHDA and SQIVND (reference sequence). Trimming removed 5 bases at V and 4 bases at J, with 23 bases between. CDR3 length: 18 residues. The DNA for the CDR3 is TGTGCCAGTAGTCTCCTACGAGGACTAACGGGAATCACCGGGGAGCTGTTTTTT. Protein sequence: CASSLLRGLTGITGELFF. Filled out from reference TRBV19 and TRBJ2-2, the complete variable domain reads DGGITQSPKYLFRKEGQNVTLSCEQNLNHDAMYWYRQDPGQGLRLIYYSQIVNDFQKGDIAEGYSVSREKKESFPLTVTSAQKNPTAFYLCASSLLRGLTGITGELFFGEGSRLTVL.

The genes are TRBV28 and TRBJ2-3, with 7 bases identical to TRBD2. Trimming cost V 7 bases and J 6 bases; bases outside gene matches: 10. CDR3 length: 14 amino acids. Germline CDR1 and CDR2: MDHEN and SYDVKM. Here the CDR3 reads CASNRIAGVDTQYF. The CDR3 DNA sequence: TGTGCCAGCAATAGAATAGCGGGTGTTGATACGCAGTATTTT.

About this clone: Its ends do not fully match the called genes, so a read error is possible. The chain couples TRBV7-9 to TRBJ2-4; 10 bases agree with TRBD1. Germline lookup yields CDR1 SEHNR and CDR2 FQNEAQ (reference sequence). This CDR3 region has 19 residues. CDR3 sequence: CSSSSKASGQGKKKNIQYF. The DNA for the CDR3 is TGTTCCAGCAGCTCCAAAGCTTCGGGACAGGGGAAGAAGAAAAACATTCAGTACTTC. Together with reference TRBV7-9 and TRBJ2-4, the CDR3 gives the full variable domain: DTGVSQNPRHKITKRGQNVTFRCDPISEHNRLYWYRQTLGQGPEFLTYFQNEAQLEKSRLLSDRFSAERPKGSFSTLEIQRTEQGDSAMYLCSSSSKASGQGKKKNIQYFGAGTRLSVL.

This chain joins TRBV7-9 and TRBJ2-1; 7 bases match TRBD2. In germline, CDR1 is SEHNR, CDR2 FQNEAQ (reference sequence). The CDR3 has 17 residues. V was clipped by 4 bases and J by 6 bases; unmatched bases: 15. Here the CDR3 DNA reads TGTGCCAGCAGCTCCTCTATCGGGGAGGGAGGCCCCAATGAGCAGTTCTTC. This sequence encodes CASSSSIGEGGPNEQFF.

The chain combines TRBV25-1 with TRBJ1-1; D is ambiguous. Germline V gene sequence: CDR1 MGHDK, CDR2 SYGVNS. Between the trimmed V and J ends, which lost 2 bases and 7 bases, there was a span of 14 bases. This CDR3 is built from 14 residues. Here the CDR3 DNA reads TGTGCCAGCAGTGAAACGGGCGCGGGAGGTGAAGCTTTCTTT. Translated, it gives CASSETGAGGEAFF.

The chain joins TRBV6-5 to TRBJ1-1; no clear D gene. Trimming pared 6 bases from V and 7 bases from J, leaving 18 bases between. This CDR3 has 14 residues. CDR1 MNHEY and CDR2 SVGAGI come from the germline V gene. The CDR3 spells CASRRDDTQYEAFF. CDR3 bases: TGTGCCAGCAGGCGAGACGACACCCAGTATGAAGCTTTCTTT.

This clone occurred a few times. This CDR3 reads CASRTQGATEAFF. CDR3 bases: TGTGCCAGCAGGACACAGGGGGCGACTGAAGCTTTCTTT. This chain connects TRBV6-5 to TRBJ1-1, with 9 bases identical to TRBD1. This CDR3 is built from 13 residues. The V gene's germline CDR1 is MNHEY and CDR2 SVGAGI. The trim removed 6 bases at V and 5 bases at J, leaving 4 bases unmatched.

The chain recombines TRBV10-2 with TRBJ1-4; no definite D call. This CDR3 has 12 amino acids. CDR1 WSHSY and CDR2 SAAADI come from the germline V gene. With 3 bases removed from V and 7 bases from J, the gap between germline ends came to 6 bases. CDR3 sequence: CASSDPGEKLFF. The CDR3 bases are TGCGCCAGCAGTGACCCGGGTGAAAAACTGTTTTTT.

This clone was observed a few times. The chain employs TRBV7-5 and TRBJ1-2. TRBV7-5 is described as a pseudogene. This CDR3 has 14 residues. DNA for the CDR3: TGTGCCAGAAGCCCCCCGGGGTTGGGAAGGGGCTACACCTTC. It encodes CARSPPGLGRGYTF.

Only one count was recorded for this clone. The chain employs TRBV7-2 and TRBJ2-7, with D possibly matching TRBD1 (6 bases). The V gene's germline CDR1 is SGHTA and CDR2 FQGNSA. Trimming removed 7 bases at V and 2 bases at J, with 18 bases between. The CDR3 runs to 15 residues. The CDR3 reads CASTVQGSGTYEQYF. The CDR3 DNA reads TGTGCCAGCACCGTACAGGGAAGTGGGACCTACGAGCAGTACTTC.

A few counts support this clone. The J gene is TRBJ1-1, the V gene TRBV6-5; TRBD1 matches 10 bases. CDR1 is MNHEY and CDR2 is SVGAGI in the germline V gene. Germline trimming cut 5 bases from V and 11 bases from J; bases unmatched to any gene: 11. This CDR3 contains 14 residues. The CDR3 here is CASSPSRDRGQAFF. The CDR3 DNA reads as TGTGCCAGCAGTCCGTCCCGGGACAGGGGCCAGGCTTTCTTT.

V usage is TRBV5-1 and J usage is TRBJ2-5; a possible D gene is TRBD1 (6 bases). The CDR3 has 15 residues. V was cut by 3 bases and J by 4 bases, with 16 bases left in between. CDR1 and CDR2 from the germline V gene are SGHRS and YFSETQ. This chain's CDR3 is CASSSTGRIRETQYF. CDR3 DNA sequence: TGCGCCAGCAGCTCTACAGGGCGGATAAGAGAGACCCAGTACTTC.

This sequence joins TRBV28 and TRBJ2-7; tentatively, D is TRBD2 (5 bases). This CDR3 has 15 residues. The V and J ends lost 3 bases and 2 bases respectively, with 14 bases between them. The germline gives CDR1 MDHEN, CDR2 SYDVKM. The DNA of the CDR3 is TGTGCCAGCAGTTTGGTGTCGGGGAATCCCTACGAGCAGTACTTC. Translating gives CASSLVSGNPYEQYF.